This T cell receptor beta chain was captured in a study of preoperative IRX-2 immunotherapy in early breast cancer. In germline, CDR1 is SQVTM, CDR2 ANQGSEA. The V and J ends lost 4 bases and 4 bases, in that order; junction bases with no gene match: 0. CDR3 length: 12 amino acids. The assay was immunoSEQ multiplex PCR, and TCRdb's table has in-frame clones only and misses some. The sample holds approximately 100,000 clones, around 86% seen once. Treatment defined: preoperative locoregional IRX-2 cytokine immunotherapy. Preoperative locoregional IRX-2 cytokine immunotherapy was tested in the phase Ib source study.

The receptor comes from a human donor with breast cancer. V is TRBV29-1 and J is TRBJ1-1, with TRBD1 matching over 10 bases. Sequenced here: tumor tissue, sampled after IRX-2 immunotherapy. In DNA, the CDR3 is TGCAGCGTTGGGACAGGGGGCACTGAAGCTTTCTTT. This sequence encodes CSVGTGGTEAFF.